This entry lists 21 T cell receptor beta chains sequenced from one sample in a study of cytomegalovirus exposure and HLA in healthy donors. PCR primers comprised 60 Vbeta and 13 Jbeta primers. Clones were read by immunoSEQ multiplex PCR, and TCRdb kept only the in-frame ones, dropping some. The repertoire holds around 96,000 clones, with more than 70% as singletons. The sample was PBMCs. Receptors originate from a man between 18 and 29 years old in good health and CMV-seronegative.

This clone was observed a single time. This chain joins TRBV19 and TRBJ1-2; TRBD1 might be the D (6 bases). Germline V gene lookup returns CDR1 LNHDA and CDR2 SQIVND (reference sequence). CDR3 length equals 14 residues. Trimming took 0 bases from V and 7 from J, leaving 12 bases between them. The CDR3 loop reads CASSIEQGKSGYTF. DNA for the CDR3: TGTGCCAGTAGTATAGAACAGGGAAAGAGTGGCTACACCTTC.

This rearrangement joins TRBV7-6 to TRBJ2-1; D may be TRBD1 (6 bases). Germline V gene sequence: CDR1 SGHVS, CDR2 FNYEAQ. The CDR3 contains 15 residues. V gave up 5 bases and J gave up 5 bases, with 16 bases separating them. DNA for the CDR3: TGTGCCAGCAGCCCGACAGGTGTCAAGAACAATGAGCAGTTCTTC. Residues: CASSPTGVKNNEQFF.

The chain is built from TRBV28 and TRBJ1-1; D unresolved. The germline CDR1 and CDR2 sequences are MDHEN and SYDVKM. The CDR3 extends over 13 amino acids. V shed 3 bases and J shed 11 bases, with 16 bases lying between them. CDR3 coding DNA: TGTGCCAGCAGTTTGACGCAGGCCGGAGGGGCTTTCTTT. The encoded protein is CASSLTQAGGAFF.

The chain joins TRBV7-2 to TRBJ2-5, with D tentatively TRBD2 (7 bases). The ends were cut back, 5 bases at V and 0 bases at J, with 16 bases in the middle. Per germline, CDR1 SGHTA and CDR2 FQGNSA. The CDR3 runs to 16 residues. CDR3 sequence: CASSQWGGAYQETQYF. The CDR3, as DNA: TGTGCCAGCAGCCAATGGGGGGGCGCGTACCAAGAGACCCAGTACTTC.

For this clone: The CDR3 does not end in the conserved phenylalanine or tryptophan, so this is likely a read error. V is TRBV19 and J is TRBJ1-2; D ambiguous. The CDR3 spans 14 residues. Trimming took 2 bases from V and 2 from J, leaving 9 bases between them. Germline loops: CDR1 LNHDA, CDR2 SQIVND (reference sequence). CDR3 region: CASSIIGQNYGYTL. Written as DNA, the CDR3 is TGTGCCAGTAGTATAATCGGCCAGAACTATGGCTACACCCTC.

This rearrangement joins TRBV7-2 to TRBJ2-7; TRBD2 matches at 7 bases. Germline CDR1 and CDR2: SGHTA and FQGNSA. The CDR3 has 14 amino acids. V lost 5 bases and J lost 4; bases outside the gene matches: 8. The CDR3, as DNA: TGTGCCAGCAGCACGACTAGCCGCCCATACGAGCAGTACTTC. Its protein is CASSTTSRPYEQYF.

The chain couples TRBV18 to TRBJ1-6, with D possibly being TRBD1 (5 bases). Trimming took 3 bases from V and 3 from J, leaving 12 bases between them. Germline lookup yields CDR1 KGHSH and CDR2 LQKENI. This CDR3 is built from 16 residues. CDR3 amino acids: CASSPETENYNSPLHF. The DNA of the CDR3 is TGTGCCAGCTCACCGGAGACAGAAAACTATAATTCACCCCTCCACTTT. Combining the CDR3 with reference TRBV18 and TRBJ1-6 gives the whole variable domain NAGVMQNPRHLVRRRGQEARLRCSPMKGHSHVYWYRQLPEEGLKFMVYLQKENIIDESGMPKERFSAEFPKEGPSILRIQQVVRGDSAAYFCASSPETENYNSPLHFGNGTRLTVT.

This chain links TRBV4-1 with TRBJ2-2, with D possibly TRBD2 on 5 matching bases. CDR3 length: 14 amino acids. V lost 2 bases to trimming and J lost 5 bases, with 9 bases between them. The germline CDR1 and CDR2 sequences are MGHRA and YSYEKL. CDR3 in DNA: TGCGCCAGCAGCCAACCTGCGGGTACCGGGGAGCTGTTTTTT. Translated, it gives CASSQPAGTGELFF.

This clone occurred a few times. V and J are TRBV7-9 and TRBJ1-2; D is unresolved. Germline values: CDR1 SEHNR, CDR2 FQNEAQ (reference sequence). The V and J ends lost 5 bases and 9 bases respectively, with 16 bases between them. The CDR3 length is 13 residues. The CDR3 coding sequence is TGTGCCAGCAGCCGTGACGAACGGGTTAGCTACACCTTC. It is translated as CASSRDERVSYTF.

This chain joins TRBV7-2 and TRBJ2-5; D unclear. This CDR3 has 14 residues. Trimming shortened V by 2 bases and J by 0 bases, and 7 bases separated the two germline ends. In germline, CDR1 is SGHTA, CDR2 FQGNSA. The CDR3 spells CASSLNSYQETQYF. In DNA, the CDR3 is TGTGCCAGCAGCTTAAACAGCTACCAAGAGACCCAGTACTTC.

The gene calls are TRBV11-2 and TRBJ1-1; 8 nucleotides match TRBD1. V trimming: 5 bases; J trimming: 7 bases; junction bases outside the gene matches: 6. The V gene's germline CDR1 is SGHAT and CDR2 FQNNGV. The CDR3 extends over 13 amino acids. CDR3 loop: CASSLPTGVEAFF. As DNA, the CDR3 is TGTGCCAGCAGCCTCCCGACAGGGGTTGAAGCTTTCTTT.

The genes are TRBV9 and TRBJ1-1; 8 bases are shared with TRBD1. Germline CDR1 SGDLS, CDR2 YYNGEE. V gave up 1 base and J gave up 5 bases; unmatched junction bases: 4. The CDR3 contains 14 residues. The CDR3: CASSVLQGGTEAFF. The DNA for the CDR3 is TGTGCCAGCAGCGTACTACAGGGGGGGACTGAAGCTTTCTTT.

This chain links TRBV30 with TRBJ2-1; weak D call: TRBD1 (6 bases). The V end was cut by 8 bases, the J end by 4 bases, with 15 bases between. The CDR3 has 13 residues. In germline, CDR1 is GTSNPN, CDR2 SVGIG (reference sequence). The CDR3 DNA follows: TGTGCCAGGTCTACGAGGGGGTACAATGAGCAGTTCTTC. Translated, it gives CARSTRGYNEQFF.

This chain joins TRBV18 and TRBJ2-5; TRBD2 aligns across 14 bases. Germline trimming cut 0 bases from V and 4 bases from J; bases unmatched to any gene: 1. Germline values: CDR1 KGHSH, CDR2 LQKENI. The length of the CDR3 is 16 residues. The DNA of the CDR3 is TGTGCCAGCTCACCACCCGGACTAGCGGGGGGAGAGACCCAGTACTTC. Amino acid sequence: CASSPPGLAGGETQYF.

This clone was observed once. The chain uses TRBV5-1 and TRBJ2-1; a possible D gene is TRBD1 (6 bases). Germline CDR1 reads SGHRS; CDR2 reads YFSETQ. V was cut by 3 bases and J by 0 bases, with 13 bases left in between. This CDR3 has 16 residues. Here the CDR3 reads CASSSGHLSSYNEQFF. DNA of the CDR3: TGCGCCAGCAGCTCGGGACACCTGAGCTCCTACAATGAGCAGTTCTTC.

The chain couples TRBV2 to TRBJ1-1; D gene ambiguous. Germline CDR1 reads SNHLY; CDR2 reads FYNNEI. The CDR3 is 15 amino acids. V was clipped by 3 bases and J by 5 bases, with 16 bases between them. CDR3 protein: CASSDFQVSETEAFF. The CDR3 DNA reads as TGTGCCAGCAGTGATTTTCAGGTTAGCGAGACTGAAGCTTTCTTT.

This chain uses TRBV13 with TRBJ1-2; D possibly corresponds to TRBD1 (5 bases). The CDR3 extends over 12 amino acids. V was shortened by 6 bases and J by 2 bases, with 7 bases between the two germline ends. CDR1 PRHDT and CDR2 FYEKMQ come from the germline V gene (reference sequence). Here the CDR3 reads CASSRQNYGYTF. The CDR3 DNA follows: TGTGCCAGCAGTCGACAGAACTATGGCTACACCTTC.

This chain links TRBV6-6 with TRBJ2-7; 13 bases line up with TRBD2. Trimming removed 4 bases from V and 2 bases from J; junction bases left unmatched: 5. The germline V gene encodes CDR1 MNHNY and CDR2 SVGAGI (reference sequence). This CDR3 contains 16 residues. The CDR3 sequence is CASSSGTSGATYEQYF. The CDR3 bases are TGTGCCAGCAGTTCCGGGACTAGCGGGGCCACCTACGAGCAGTACTTC.

This clone was detected once. The V call is TRBV7-9, the J call TRBJ2-5; D remains unclear. The closer fit of TRBJ2-7 to the DNA end suggests the J call may be wrong. The germline gives CDR1 SEHNR, CDR2 FQNEAQ (reference sequence). This CDR3 is 13 amino acids long. In nucleotides, the CDR3 is TGTGCCAGCAGCCCAGGCCCGTCCTACGAGCAGTACTTC. Its translation: CASSPGPSYEQYF.

The V and J genes are TRBV4-2 and TRBJ1-6; TRBD1 matches 12 bases. The CDR3 contains 14 residues. V lost 6 bases and J lost 12; bases outside the gene matches: 6. CDR1 is LGHNA and CDR2 is YNFKEQ in the germline V gene. Here the CDR3 reads CASRSGTGGIPLHF. DNA of the CDR3: TGTGCCAGCAGGTCCGGGACAGGGGGCATACCCCTCCACTTT.

The chain recombines TRBV6-5 with TRBJ2-3, with D tentatively TRBD1 (6 bases). The CDR3 totals 14 residues. V dropped 11 bases and J dropped 4 bases, with 19 bases sitting between them. CDR1 is MNHEY, CDR2 SVGAGI, per germline. CDR3 protein: CAVERVQGSDTQYF. The DNA of the CDR3 is TGTGCCGTCGAGAGGGTACAGGGCTCAGATACGCAGTATTTT.